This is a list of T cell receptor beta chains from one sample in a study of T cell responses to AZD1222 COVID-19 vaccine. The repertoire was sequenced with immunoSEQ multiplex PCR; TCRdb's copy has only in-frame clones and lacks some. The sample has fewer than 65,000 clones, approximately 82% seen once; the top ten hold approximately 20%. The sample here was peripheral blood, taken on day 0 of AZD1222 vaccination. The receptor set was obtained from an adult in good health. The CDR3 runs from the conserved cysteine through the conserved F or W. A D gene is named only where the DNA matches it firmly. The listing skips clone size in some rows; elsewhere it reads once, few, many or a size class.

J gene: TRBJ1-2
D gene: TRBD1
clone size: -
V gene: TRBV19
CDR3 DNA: TGTGCCAGTAGTATACGGCTCTGGGACAGGGGAACCTTC
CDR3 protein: CASSIRLWDRGTF

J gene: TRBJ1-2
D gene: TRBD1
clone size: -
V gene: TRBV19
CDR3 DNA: TGTGCCAGTACCTCACTGCCGGGGGACAGGGCGGCTGGCTACACCTTC
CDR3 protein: CASTSLPGDRAAGYTF

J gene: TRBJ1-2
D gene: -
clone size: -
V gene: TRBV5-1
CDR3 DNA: TGCGCCAGCAGCACCGACCCGAGGTATGGCTACACCTTC
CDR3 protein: CASSTDPRYGYTF

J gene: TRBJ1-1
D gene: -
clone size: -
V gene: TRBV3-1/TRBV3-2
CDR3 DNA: TGTGCCAGCAGCCAAGATTTCGGGCTTGAAGCTTTCTTT
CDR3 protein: CASSQDFGLEAFF

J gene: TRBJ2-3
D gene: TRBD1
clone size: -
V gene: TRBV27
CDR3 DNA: TGTGCCAGCAGTCCCGGGACAGGGGTAACAGATACGCAGTATTTT
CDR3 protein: CASSPGTGVTDTQYF

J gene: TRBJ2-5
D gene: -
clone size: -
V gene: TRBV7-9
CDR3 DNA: TGTGCCAGCAGCTTCAACTACCAAGAGACCCAGTACTTC
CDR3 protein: CASSFNYQETQYF

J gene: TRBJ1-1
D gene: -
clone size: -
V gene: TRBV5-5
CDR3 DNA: TGTGCCAGCAGCTCGAGATTCATGAACACTGAAGCTTTCTTT
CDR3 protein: CASSSRFMNTEAFF

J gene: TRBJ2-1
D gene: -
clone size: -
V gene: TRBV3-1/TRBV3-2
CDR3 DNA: TGTGCCAGCAGCCAAGATTTAGGGCTTAGGAATGAGCAGTTCTTC
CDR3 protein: CASSQDLGLRNEQFF

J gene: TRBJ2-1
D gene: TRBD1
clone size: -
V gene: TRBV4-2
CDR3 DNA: TGTGCCAGCAGCGATGGACAGGGGGGAGTTTATGAGCAGTTCTTC
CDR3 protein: CASSDGQGGVYEQFF

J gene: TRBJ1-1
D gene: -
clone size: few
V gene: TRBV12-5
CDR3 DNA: TGTGCTAGTGGTTTGGTCCCCTTGGTCGCGATGAACACTGAAGCTTTCTTT
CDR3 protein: CASGLVPLVAMNTEAFF

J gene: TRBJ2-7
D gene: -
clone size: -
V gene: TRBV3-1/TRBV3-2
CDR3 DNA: TGTGCCAGCAGCCAGGTTGCTTCCGGGACTGGAGCCTACGAGCAGTACTTC
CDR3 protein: CASSQVASGTGAYEQYF

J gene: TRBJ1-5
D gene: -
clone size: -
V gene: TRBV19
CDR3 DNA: TGTGCCAGTAGTATCAATCCAGGGGTTCAGCCCCAGCATTTT
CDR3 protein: CASSINPGVQPQHF

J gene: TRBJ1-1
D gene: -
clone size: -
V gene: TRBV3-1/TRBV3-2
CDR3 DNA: TGTGCCAGCAGCCAGGCCCCGGGAGGGTGGGACACTGAAGCTTTCTTT
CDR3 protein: CASSQAPGGWDTEAFF

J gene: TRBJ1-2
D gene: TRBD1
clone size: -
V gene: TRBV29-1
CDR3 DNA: TGCAGCGTTGCCAGGCAGGGGGTTTTCTATGGCTACACCTTC
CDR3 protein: CSVARQGVFYGYTF

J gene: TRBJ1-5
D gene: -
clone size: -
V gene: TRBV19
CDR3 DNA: TGTGCCAGTAGTATTGTACAGGGGCCCCAGCATTTT
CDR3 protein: CASSIVQGPQHF

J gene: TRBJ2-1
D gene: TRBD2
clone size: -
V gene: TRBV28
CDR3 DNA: TGTGCCAGCAGACCTTCCGGCGGGTTGGCGGGAGTAGACAATGAGCAGTTCTTC
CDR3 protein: CASRPSGGLAGVDNEQFF

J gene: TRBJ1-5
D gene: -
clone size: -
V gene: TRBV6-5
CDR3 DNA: TGTGCCAGCCACCAAGAGGGGTTACAGCCCCAGCATTTT
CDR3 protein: CASHQEGLQPQHF

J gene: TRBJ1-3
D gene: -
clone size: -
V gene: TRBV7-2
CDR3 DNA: TGTGCCAGCAGCTTAAGGGGGTCCTCTGGAAACACCATATATTTT
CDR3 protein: CASSLRGSSGNTIYF

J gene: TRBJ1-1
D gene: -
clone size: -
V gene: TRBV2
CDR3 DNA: TGTGCCAGCATTGTAGACCTGAACACTGAAGCTTTCTTT
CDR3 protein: CASIVDLNTEAFF

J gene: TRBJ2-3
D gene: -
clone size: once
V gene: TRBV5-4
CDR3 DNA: TGTGCCAGCAGCCCCCCTGAGCGGATTACAGATACGCAGTATTTT
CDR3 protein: CASSPPERITDTQYF

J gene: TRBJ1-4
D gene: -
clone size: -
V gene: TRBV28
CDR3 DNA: TGTGCCAGCAGGACCGGGACAATCGGTGAAAAACTGTTTTTT
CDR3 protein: CASRTGTIGEKLFF

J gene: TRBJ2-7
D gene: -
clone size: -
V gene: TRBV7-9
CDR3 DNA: TGTGCCAGCATTCCTACAGGGACTACCTACGAGCAGTACTTC
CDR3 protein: CASIPTGTTYEQYF